This T cell receptor beta chain was recovered during a study of T cells in Graves' hyperthyroidism and ophthalmopathy (dated by TCRdb to about 2019). The study in broad terms: Peripheral blood samples were taken at initial diagnosis, before any treatment was given. To identify TCR V-J signatures that set the groups apart, the researchers used a discovery cohort of more than 95 patients, made up of about 44 with Graves' ophthalmopathy and 57 with stable Graves' hyperthyroidism. An independent validation cohort of 18 to 20 hyperthyroidism patients and 15 or so patients who later progressed to ophthalmopathy tested prospective prediction of ophthalmopathy. The 85 to 100 discovery patients were divided at random into training and test sets in a 7:3 ratio. In addition, the study compared T-cell repertoires in thyroid tissue and in blood from several Graves' hyperthyroidism patients. After sampling, hyperthyroidism patients received methimazole starting at 30 mg daily, and ophthalmopathy patients received high-dose intravenous methylprednisolone. According to the paper, TCR Vbeta CDR3 sequencing was carried out on more than 120 peripheral blood samples, which came from fewer than 50 ophthalmopathy, 75 to 80 hyperthyroidism and approximately 17 progressor patients. Study-level results and caveats: Sample size was not statistically predetermined, and blinding of investigators to group allocation was not performed. In cross-validation, a model built on a 13 V-J signature told ophthalmopathy apart from stable hyperthyroidism with approximately 90% sensitivity and roughly 82% specificity, and in testing the same model reached 80%/75%. In validation, progression to ophthalmopathy was predicted by the model with roughly 71% sensitivity and 72% to 85% specificity, a median of about 6.4 months before onset. Most expanded thyroid clonotypes (frequency above 0.001) were also detected in blood, suggesting blood repertoires may reflect thyroid immune responses.

From V the trimming removes 5 bases and from J it removes 4 bases, while the gene matches leave 8 bases of the junction unaccounted for. According to the germline V gene, CDR1 reads MDHEN and CDR2 reads SYDVKM. CDR3 length: 16 amino acids, cysteine to phenylalanine. The read is trimmed to its CDR3 DNA, 48 bases read in frame from base 1. The TCR beta CDR3 regions were amplified from the RNA transcripts. The TCR CDR3 was subjected to a first round of RT-PCR using the HTBI primer set and the Qiagen OneStep RT-PCR kit. Libraries were constructed in a second round of multiplex PCR, after which size selection and purification were carried out. The libraries were sequenced on an Illumina HiSeq2000 using paired-end 100 bp reads. In the paper's pipeline: SOAPnuke was used to process the raw data, with reads discarded if the reads contained adapters or uncalled bases, had a mean Phred below 15, or lacked an exact constant-primer or identifier match. COPE v1.2.5 was used to merge the high-quality paired reads, and each unique nucleotide sequence was defined as a clonotype. MiTCR v1.1 was used to align the clonotypes against IMGT TRBV, TRBD and TRBJ reference segments. The analysis included only V-J combinations with a frequency above 0.0001, which together covered more than 99% of the repertoires. The TCS score was defined as the ratio of F50 (clonal expansion) to E x V (chaos), calculated using BLOSUM62-based TCRdist between CDR3 peptides within each V-J. Welch's t-statistics and random forest reduced roughly 500 V-J features to around 14, which were used in a naive Bayes classifier (R e1071). The raw public reads went through TCRdb reprocessing: fastp at Q25, MiXCR clone calling, in-frame beta chains kept. When rows share a CDR3 protein, they turn into one entry using the most common DNA and genes. The V and J calls were not made by the authors but by TCRdb's processing. Here the sample has a few hundred thousand distinct CDR3 sequences; about 15% occur a single time. About a quarter of the sample is held by the ten biggest clonotypes.

In the case of this clonotype: Its specific antigen is unknown. Nothing much larger sits one base from this clone, and base qualities are not available.

The hyperthyroidism patients were between 18 and 65 years old and newly diagnosed, with a disease duration of less than 2 months. The study excluded patients with uncontrolled infections, other autoimmune diseases, pregnancy or lactation. Diagnoses relied on clinical symptoms, serum thyroxine and TRAb, thyroid ultrasound and orbital computed tomography. For progressor patients, blood was drawn at the first diagnosis of hyperthyroidism, before any ophthalmopathy symptoms had appeared. PBMCs were isolated from approximately 10 ml of fresh peripheral blood by Ficoll-Paque density gradient centrifugation. Patients classed as progressors first received a Graves' hyperthyroidism diagnosis and then went on to develop ophthalmopathy during follow-up. Trizol reagent was used to extract total RNA, and RNA quality was then checked on an Agilent 2100 Bioanalyzer.

Sequenced input: blood. The sequence joins TRBV28 to TRBJ2-2; 9 central bases correspond to TRBD1. This receptor was identified in a woman in her late teens or twenties with Graves' hyperthyroidism that later progressed to Graves' ophthalmopathy. This receptor carries the CDR3 CASSPAGTGSTGELFF. The DNA sequence follows: TGTGCCAGCAGTCCCGCGGGGACAGGGAGCACCGGGGAGCTGTTTTTT.